The TCR beta chain under discussion was sequenced for a study of shared clonotypes between healthy human individuals. General study points: Represented diversity, genetic and exposure-history alike, was limited by few donors.

Unmatched junction bases numbered 2, after V lost 3 bases and J lost 6 bases. This CDR3 comprises 12 residues. Germline V CDR1 and CDR2: SGHVS, FQNEAQ. All donors qualified as healthy HIV-negative adults and had experienced no recent acute infections or vaccinations. Nashville, Tennessee was home to all donors, who were Caucasian adults. Sequencing was performed with immunoSEQ multiplex PCR; in TCRdb, only in-frame clones are kept and a portion is missing. Of approximately 480,000 clones listed, roughly 85% are singletons. Note on this clone: Its antigen remains unidentified.

The sequencing sample was made of PBMCs. The V and J genes are TRBV7-8 and TRBJ2-7; 7 nucleotides line up with TRBD2. This sequence originates from a woman aged 40 to 50 in good health. Some clones in this sample may be carry-over from other donors' samples. DNA for the CDR3: TGTGCCAGCAGCTTTGGGGGGGGCGAGCAGTACTTC. It translates to CASSFGGGEQYF.